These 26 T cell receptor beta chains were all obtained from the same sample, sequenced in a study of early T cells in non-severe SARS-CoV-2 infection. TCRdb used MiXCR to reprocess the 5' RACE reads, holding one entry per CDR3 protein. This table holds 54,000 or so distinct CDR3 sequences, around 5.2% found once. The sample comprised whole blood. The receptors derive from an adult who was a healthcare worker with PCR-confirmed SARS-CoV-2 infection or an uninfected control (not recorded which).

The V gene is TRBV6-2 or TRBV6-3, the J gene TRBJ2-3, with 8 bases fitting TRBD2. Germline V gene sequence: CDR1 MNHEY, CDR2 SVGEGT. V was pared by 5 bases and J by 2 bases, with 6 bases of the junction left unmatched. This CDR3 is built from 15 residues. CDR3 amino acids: CASSPVAGSTDTQYF. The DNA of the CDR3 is TGTGCCAGCAGTCCCGTAGCGGGATCCACAGATACGCAGTATTTT.

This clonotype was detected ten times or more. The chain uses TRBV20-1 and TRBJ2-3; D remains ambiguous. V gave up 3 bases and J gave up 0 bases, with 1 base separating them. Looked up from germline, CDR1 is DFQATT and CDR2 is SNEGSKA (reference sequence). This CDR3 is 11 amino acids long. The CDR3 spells CSARSTDTQYF. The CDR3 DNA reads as TGCAGTGCTAGGAGCACAGATACGCAGTATTTT.

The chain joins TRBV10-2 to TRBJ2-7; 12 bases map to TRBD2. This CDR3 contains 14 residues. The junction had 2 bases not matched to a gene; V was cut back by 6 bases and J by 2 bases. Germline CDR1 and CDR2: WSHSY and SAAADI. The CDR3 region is CASSPSGRAYEQYF. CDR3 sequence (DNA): TGCGCCAGCAGCCCTAGCGGGAGGGCCTACGAGCAGTACTTC.

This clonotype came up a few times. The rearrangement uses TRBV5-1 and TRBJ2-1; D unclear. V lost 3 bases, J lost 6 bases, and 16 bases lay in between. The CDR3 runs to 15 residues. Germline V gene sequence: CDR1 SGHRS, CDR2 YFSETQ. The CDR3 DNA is TGCGCCAGCAGCTCGGCCAGTGTTTCCCCCAATGAGCAGTTCTTC. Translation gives CASSSASVSPNEQFF.

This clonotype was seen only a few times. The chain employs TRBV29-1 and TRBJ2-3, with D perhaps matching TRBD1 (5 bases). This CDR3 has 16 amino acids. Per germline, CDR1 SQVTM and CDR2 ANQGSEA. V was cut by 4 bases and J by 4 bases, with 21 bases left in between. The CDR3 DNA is TGCAGCGTTGGCATGTTATTAGGGGCTGCACCAGATACGCAGTATTTT. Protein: CSVGMLLGAAPDTQYF.

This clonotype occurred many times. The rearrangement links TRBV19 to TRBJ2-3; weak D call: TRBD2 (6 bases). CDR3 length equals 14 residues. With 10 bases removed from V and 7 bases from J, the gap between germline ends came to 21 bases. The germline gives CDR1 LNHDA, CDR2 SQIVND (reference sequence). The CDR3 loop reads CATSSSAAPYTQYF. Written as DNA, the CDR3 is TGTGCCACCTCATCTAGCGCTGCGCCTTATACGCAGTATTTT.

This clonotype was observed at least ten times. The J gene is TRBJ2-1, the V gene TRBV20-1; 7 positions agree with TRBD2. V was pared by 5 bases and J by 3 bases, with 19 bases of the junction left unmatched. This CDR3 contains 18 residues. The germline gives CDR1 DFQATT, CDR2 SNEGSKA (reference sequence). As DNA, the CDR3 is TGCAGTGCTGGGGCCAGTGCTAGTGGTCCTAGCGGCTACAATGAGCAGTTCTTC. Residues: CSAGASASGPSGYNEQFF.

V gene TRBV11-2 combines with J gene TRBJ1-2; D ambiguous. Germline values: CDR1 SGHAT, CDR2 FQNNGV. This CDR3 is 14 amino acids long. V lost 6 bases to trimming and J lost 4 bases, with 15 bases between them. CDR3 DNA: TGTGCCAGCAGACGACCAAAGGACGGCTATGGCTACACCTTC. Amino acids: CASRRPKDGYGYTF.

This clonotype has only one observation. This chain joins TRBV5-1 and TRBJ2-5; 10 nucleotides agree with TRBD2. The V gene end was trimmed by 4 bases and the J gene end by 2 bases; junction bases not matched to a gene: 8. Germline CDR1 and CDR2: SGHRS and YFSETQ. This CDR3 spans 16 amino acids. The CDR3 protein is CASSQEPSGGQETQYF. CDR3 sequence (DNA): TGCGCCAGCAGCCAGGAGCCTAGCGGGGGTCAAGAGACCCAGTACTTC.

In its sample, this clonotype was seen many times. The CDR3 reads CSVEGDFKNTEAFF. The CDR3 DNA is TGCAGCGTTGAAGGGGACTTCAAGAACACTGAAGCTTTCTTT. The chain recombines TRBV29-1 with TRBJ1-1, with D perhaps matching TRBD1 (5 bases). The length of the CDR3 is 14 residues. V lost 1 base and J lost 1, with 10 bases in between. The germline gives CDR1 SQVTM, CDR2 ANQGSEA.

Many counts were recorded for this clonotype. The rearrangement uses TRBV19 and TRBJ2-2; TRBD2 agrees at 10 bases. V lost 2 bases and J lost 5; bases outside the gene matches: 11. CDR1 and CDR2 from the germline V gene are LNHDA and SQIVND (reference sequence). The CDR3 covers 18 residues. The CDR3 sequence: CASSIWSLAGDKTGELFF. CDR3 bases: TGTGCCAGTAGTATATGGAGTCTAGCGGGAGACAAAACCGGGGAGCTGTTTTTT.

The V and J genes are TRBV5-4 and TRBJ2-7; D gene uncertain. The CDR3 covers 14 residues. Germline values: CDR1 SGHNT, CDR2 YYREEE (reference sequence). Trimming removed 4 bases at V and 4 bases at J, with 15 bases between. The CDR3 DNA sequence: TGTGCCAGCAGCCAAGAACGGGTCGGGTACGAGCAGTACTTC. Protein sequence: CASSQERVGYEQYF.

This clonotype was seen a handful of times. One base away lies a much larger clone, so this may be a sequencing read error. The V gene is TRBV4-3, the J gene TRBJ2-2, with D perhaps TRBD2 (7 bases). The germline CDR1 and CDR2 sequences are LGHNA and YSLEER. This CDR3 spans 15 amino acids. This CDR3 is CASSQSSAGRGEPFF. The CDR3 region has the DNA TGCGCCAGCAGCCAATCCTCGGCGGGGAGGGGGGAGCCGTTTTTT.

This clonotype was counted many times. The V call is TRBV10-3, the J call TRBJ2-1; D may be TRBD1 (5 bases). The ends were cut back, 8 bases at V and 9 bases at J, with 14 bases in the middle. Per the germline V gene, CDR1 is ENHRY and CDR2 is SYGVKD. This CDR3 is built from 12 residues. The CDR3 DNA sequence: TGTGCCATCGCGCTGGCCCAGGGTGAGCAGTTCTTC. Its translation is CAIALAQGEQFF.

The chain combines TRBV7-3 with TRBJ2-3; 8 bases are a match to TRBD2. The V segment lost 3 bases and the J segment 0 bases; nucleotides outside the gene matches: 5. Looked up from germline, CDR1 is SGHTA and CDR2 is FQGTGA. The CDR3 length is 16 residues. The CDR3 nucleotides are TGTGCCAGCAGCTTCTCGCGGGGGGTTAGCACAGATACGCAGTATTTT. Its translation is CASSFSRGVSTDTQYF. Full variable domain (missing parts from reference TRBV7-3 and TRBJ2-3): GAGVSQTPSNKVTEKGKYVELRCDPISGHTALYWYRQSLGQGPEFLIYFQGTGAADDSGLPNDRFFAVRPEGSVSTLKIQRTERGDSAVYLCASSFSRGVSTDTQYFGPGTRLTVL.

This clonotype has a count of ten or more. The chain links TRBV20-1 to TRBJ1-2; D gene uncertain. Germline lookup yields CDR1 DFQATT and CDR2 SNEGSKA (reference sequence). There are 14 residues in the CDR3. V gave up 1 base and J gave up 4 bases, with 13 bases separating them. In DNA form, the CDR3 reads TGCAGTGCTAGAGGAGTAGGGAGATCCTATGGCTACACCTTC. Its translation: CSARGVGRSYGYTF.

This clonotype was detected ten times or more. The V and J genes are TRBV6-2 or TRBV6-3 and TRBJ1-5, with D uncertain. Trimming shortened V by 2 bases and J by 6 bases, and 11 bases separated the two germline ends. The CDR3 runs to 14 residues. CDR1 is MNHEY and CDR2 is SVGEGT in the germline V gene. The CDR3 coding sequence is TGTGCCAGCAGTTACGTCCGCGGAAGTCAGCCCCAGCATTTT. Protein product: CASSYVRGSQPQHF.

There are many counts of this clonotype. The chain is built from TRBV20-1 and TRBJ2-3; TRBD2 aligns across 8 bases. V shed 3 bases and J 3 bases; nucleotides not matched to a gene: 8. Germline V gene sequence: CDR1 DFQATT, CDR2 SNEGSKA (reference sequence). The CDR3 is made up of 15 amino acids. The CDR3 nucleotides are TGCAGTGCTAGGCGTAATAGCGGGGCAACAGATACGCAGTATTTT. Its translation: CSARRNSGATDTQYF.

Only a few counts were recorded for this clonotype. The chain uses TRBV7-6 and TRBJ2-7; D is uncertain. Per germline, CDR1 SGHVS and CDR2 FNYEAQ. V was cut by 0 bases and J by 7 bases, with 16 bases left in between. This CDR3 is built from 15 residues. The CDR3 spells CASSLATEYLGEQYF. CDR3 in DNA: TGTGCCAGCAGCTTAGCAACGGAATACTTGGGGGAGCAGTACTTC.

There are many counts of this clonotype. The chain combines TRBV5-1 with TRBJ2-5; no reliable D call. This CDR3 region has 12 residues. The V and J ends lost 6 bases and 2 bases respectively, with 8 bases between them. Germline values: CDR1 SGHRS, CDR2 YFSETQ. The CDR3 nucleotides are TGCGCCAGCATGGCAGGACAAGAGACCCAGTACTTC. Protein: CASMAGQETQYF. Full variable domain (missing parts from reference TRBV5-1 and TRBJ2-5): KAGVTQTPRYLIKTRGQQVTLSCSPISGHRSVSWYQQTPGQGLQFLFEYFSETQRNKGNFPGRFSGRQFSNSRSEMNVSTLELGDSALYLCASMAGQETQYFGPGTRLLVL.

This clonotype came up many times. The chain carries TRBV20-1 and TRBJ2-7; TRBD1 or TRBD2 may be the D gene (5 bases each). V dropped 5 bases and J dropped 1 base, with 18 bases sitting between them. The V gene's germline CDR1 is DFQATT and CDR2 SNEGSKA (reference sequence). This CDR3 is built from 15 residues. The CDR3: CSAPNGARLSYEQYF. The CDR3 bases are TGCAGTGCTCCCAACGGGGCTCGTCTATCCTACGAGCAGTACTTC.

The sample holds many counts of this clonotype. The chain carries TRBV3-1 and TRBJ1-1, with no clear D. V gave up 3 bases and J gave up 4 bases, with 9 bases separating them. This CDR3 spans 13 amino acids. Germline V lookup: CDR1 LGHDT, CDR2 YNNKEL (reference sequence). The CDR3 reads CASSQWGPTEAFF. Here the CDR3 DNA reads TGTGCCAGCAGCCAGTGGGGTCCCACTGAAGCTTTCTTT. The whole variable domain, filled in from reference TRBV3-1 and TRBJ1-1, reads DTAVSQTPKYLVTQMGNDKSIKCEQNLGHDTMYWYKQDSKKFLKIMFSYNNKELIINETVPNRFSPKSPDKAHLNLHINSLELGDSAVYFCASSQWGPTEAFFGQGTRLTVV.

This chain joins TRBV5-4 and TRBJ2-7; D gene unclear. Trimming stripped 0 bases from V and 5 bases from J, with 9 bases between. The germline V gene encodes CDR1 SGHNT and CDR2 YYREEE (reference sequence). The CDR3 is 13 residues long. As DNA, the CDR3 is TGTGCCAGCAGCTTGGGGCGACGCGACGAGCAGTACTTC. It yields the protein CASSLGRRDEQYF.

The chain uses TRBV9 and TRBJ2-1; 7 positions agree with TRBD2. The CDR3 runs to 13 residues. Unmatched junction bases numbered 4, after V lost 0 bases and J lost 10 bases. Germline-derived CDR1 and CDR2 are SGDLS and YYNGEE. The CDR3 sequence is CASSVVSGGEQFF. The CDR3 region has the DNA TGTGCCAGCAGCGTAGTGTCGGGAGGCGAGCAGTTCTTC.

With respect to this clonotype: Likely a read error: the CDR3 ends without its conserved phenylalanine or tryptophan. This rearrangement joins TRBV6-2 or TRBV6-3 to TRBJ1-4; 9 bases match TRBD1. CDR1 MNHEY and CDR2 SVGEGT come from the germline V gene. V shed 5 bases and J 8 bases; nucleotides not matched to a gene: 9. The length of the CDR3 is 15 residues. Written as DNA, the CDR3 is TGTGCCAGCAGTCCTGGGGACAGGGTCGGAGAAAAACTGTTTATT. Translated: CASSPGDRVGEKLFI.

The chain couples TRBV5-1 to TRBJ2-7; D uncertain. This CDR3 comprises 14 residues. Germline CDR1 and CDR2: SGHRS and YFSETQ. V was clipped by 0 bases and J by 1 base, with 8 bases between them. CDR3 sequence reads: CASSLEAGSYEQYF. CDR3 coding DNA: TGCGCCAGCAGCTTGGAGGCAGGTTCCTACGAGCAGTACTTC.